This is a list of T cell receptor beta chains from one sample in a study of T cells after yellow fever vaccination. TCRdb recomputed calls from the 5' RACE reads with MiXCR, one row per CDR3 protein. The sample lists hundreds of thousands of distinct CDR3 sequences, roughly an eighth occurring once. Sequenced material: CD4+ T cells sorted from PBMCs, taken 15 days after the yellow fever booster vaccination. Receptors were obtained from a man aged 18 to 29 who received the YFV17D yellow fever vaccine. The CDR3 runs from the conserved cysteine through the conserved F or W. The D gene is left open where the match is weak. Not all rows give a size; the values are once, few, many and, for expanded clones, a class.

d_gene	v_gene	j_gene	abundance	len	CDR3nt	CDR3aa
.	TRBV18	TRBJ1-4	.	16	TGTGCCAGCTCACCACGGGAAGCTTCAACTAATGAAAAACTGTTTTTT	CASSPREASTNEKLFF
.	TRBV7-8	TRBJ2-5	.	18	TGTGCCAGCAGCTTAGGGGGTTGGGTAGCGGCATATCAAGAGACCCAGTACTTC	CASSLGGWVAAYQETQYF
TRBD1	TRBV10-3	TRBJ1-6	few	15	TGTGCCATCAGTGGTGGGACAGGCTTTAATTCACCCCTCCACTTT	CAISGGTGFNSPLHF
TRBD2	TRBV20-1	TRBJ2-3	few	15	TGCAGTGCTAGAGGGACTAGCGGGGGCCAGAATACGCAGTATTTT	CSARGTSGGQNTQYF
.	TRBV6-1	TRBJ2-7	.	13	TGTGCCAGCTGTGCTAGGAACTCCTACGAGCAGTACTTC	CASCARNSYEQYF
TRBD2	TRBV28	TRBJ2-5	.	15	TGTGCCAGCATCGACGGACTAGCGGGGTTGAAGACCCAGTACTTC	CASIDGLAGLKTQYF
.	TRBV6-2/TRBV6-3	TRBJ2-1	.	17	TGTGCCAGCAGTTACCCCCGGCAGATAGGACCTTACAATGAGCAGTTCTTC	CASSYPRQIGPYNEQFF
.	TRBV7-8	TRBJ2-3	few	12	TGTGCCAGCAGCTTCCAGTCGAACACGCAGTATTTT	CASSFQSNTQYF
.	TRBV4-2	TRBJ1-2	.	15	TGTGCCAGCAGCCAGAGTCTAGGAAACCTCTATGGCTACACCTTC	CASSQSLGNLYGYTF
.	TRBV7-8	TRBJ2-2	many	17	TGTGCCAGCAGCAACAACGACAGGGAGGTAGTGGCCGGGGAGCTGTTTTTT	CASSNNDREVVAGELFF
.	TRBV5-1	TRBJ2-1	few	11	TGCGCCAGCAGCTTGGACGGACACCAGTTCTTC	CASSLDGHQFF
.	TRBV7-2	TRBJ2-6	few	17	TGTGCCAGCAGCTTTTCCGGGACAAACTCTGGGGCCAACGTCCTGACTTTC	CASSFSGTNSGANVLTF
.	TRBV5-1	TRBJ1-2	.	13	TGCGCCAGCAGCCCCCGGGATGTCTATGGCTACACCTTC	CASSPRDVYGYTF
TRBD1	TRBV20-1	TRBJ2-7	.	15	TGCAGTGCAGAGCACAGGGGGCGTTCCTCCTACGAGCAGTACTTC	CSAEHRGRSSYEQYF
.	TRBV7-9	TRBJ2-1	.	15	TGTGCCAGCAGCTTCGGGACTCTAAATCACAATGAGCAGTTCTTC	CASSFGTLNHNEQFF
TRBD1	TRBV27	TRBJ1-6	few	15	TGTGCCAGCAGTGTTGACAGGGCCTATAATTCACCCCTCCACTTT	CASSVDRAYNSPLHF
TRBD1	TRBV2	TRBJ1-1	few	14	TGTGCCAGCAGTGTGGGTGGCGGACAGGCTGAAGCTTTCTTT	CASSVGGGQAEAFF
.	TRBV20-1	TRBJ2-3	few	15	TGCAGTGCTAGTAGGATGGCCTTCACCCAGGATACGCAGTATTTT	CSASRMAFTQDTQYF
TRBD2	TRBV25-1	TRBJ2-3	few	14	TGTGCCAGCAGTTTAAGCGGGGGGAGAGATACGCAGTATTTT	CASSLSGGRDTQYF
.	TRBV5-1	TRBJ1-1	few	15	TGCGCCAGCAGCTTGTTTGGGGGGCCGAACACTGAAGCTTTCTTT	CASSLFGGPNTEAFF
TRBD1	TRBV5-4	TRBJ2-4	.	14	TGTGCCAGCAGCTTAGGGGACAGGGAAAACATTCAGTACTTC	CASSLGDRENIQYF
.	TRBV9	TRBJ2-1	.	14	TGTGCCAGCAGCGTAGGGTCCCTCGGGAATGAGCAGTTCTTC	CASSVGSLGNEQFF
.	TRBV4-1	TRBJ2-5	few	14	TGCGCCAGCAGCCGGCAGGGGCGCCAAGAGACCCAGTACTTC	CASSRQGRQETQYF
.	TRBV23-1	TRBJ1-5	few	15	TGCGCCAGCAGTCAAGAATGCATGGGCAATCAGCCCCAGCATTTT	CASSQECMGNQPQHF
.	TRBV19	TRBJ2-5	.	14	TGTGCCAGTAGTATCGGAGGGGGTCAAGAGACCCAGTACTTC	CASSIGGGQETQYF
.	TRBV6-5	TRBJ2-3	few	16	TGTGCCAGCAGTTACTCGATGGCAGACCTCACAGATACGCAGTATTTT	CASSYSMADLTDTQYF
.	TRBV7-9	TRBJ2-7	.	10	TGTGCCAGCGGATCCTACGAGCAGTACTTC	CASGSYEQYF
TRBD1	TRBV6-5	TRBJ1-1	.	14	TGTGCCAGCGCGACCCGGGACAGACACACTGAAGCTTTCTTT	CASATRDRHTEAFF
.	TRBV10-3	TRBJ2-3	.	15	TGTGCCATCAGTGGCCGGACAGCCAGCACAGATACGCAGTATTTT	CAISGRTASTDTQYF
TRBD2	TRBV25-1	TRBJ2-3	.	14	TGTGCCAGCAGTCATACGGGGGGGACAGATACGCAGTATTTT	CASSHTGGTDTQYF